This entry concerns a single T cell receptor beta chain. What it binds is unknown. Measured with immunoSEQ multiplex PCR; TCRdb has only the in-frame clones, and not every one. The top ten clones hold approximately 3.7% of a sample with roughly 130,000 clones, 92% of them seen once. The CDR3 extends over 16 amino acids. With 8 bases removed from V and 2 bases from J, the gap between germline ends came to 21 bases. Germline V gives CDR1 LGHNA, CDR2 YSLEER. This sample is drawn from a study of T cell responses to AZD1222 COVID-19 vaccine. Study outcomes and limitations: Across spike, vaccine-associated CD4 TCRs were found, dominant at 160-218 and 743-854.

The material was peripheral blood, obtained 28 days after the second AZD1222 dose. The clonotype originates from an adult who received the AZD1222 COVID-19 vaccine. This chain links TRBV4-3 with TRBJ2-5; no firm D call. CDR3 sequence (DNA): TGCGCCAGCCGACCGAGTACGGCGATAGGGCAAGAGACCCAGTACTTC. It encodes CASRPSTAIGQETQYF.